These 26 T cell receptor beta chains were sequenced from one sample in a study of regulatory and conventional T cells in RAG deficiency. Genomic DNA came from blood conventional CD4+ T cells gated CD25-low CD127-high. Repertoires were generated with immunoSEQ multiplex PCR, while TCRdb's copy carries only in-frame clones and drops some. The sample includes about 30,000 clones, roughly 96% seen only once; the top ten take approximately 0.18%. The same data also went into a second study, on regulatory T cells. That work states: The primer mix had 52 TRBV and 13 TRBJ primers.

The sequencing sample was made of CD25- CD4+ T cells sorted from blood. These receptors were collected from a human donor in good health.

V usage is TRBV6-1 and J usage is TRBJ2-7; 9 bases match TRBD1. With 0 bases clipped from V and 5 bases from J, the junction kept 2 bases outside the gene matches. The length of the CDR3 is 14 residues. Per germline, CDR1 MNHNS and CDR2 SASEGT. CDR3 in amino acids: CASSEATGGDEQYF. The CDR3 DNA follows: TGTGCCAGCAGTGAAGCGACAGGGGGTGACGAGCAGTACTTC.

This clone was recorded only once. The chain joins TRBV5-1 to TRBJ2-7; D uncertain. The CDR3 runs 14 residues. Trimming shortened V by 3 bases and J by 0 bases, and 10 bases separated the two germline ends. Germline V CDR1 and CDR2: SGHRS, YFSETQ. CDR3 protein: CASSYDTDSYEQYF. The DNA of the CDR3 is TGCGCCAGCAGCTACGACACAGACTCCTACGAGCAGTACTTC. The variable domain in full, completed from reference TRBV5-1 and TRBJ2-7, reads KAGVTQTPRYLIKTRGQQVTLSCSPISGHRSVSWYQQTPGQGLQFLFEYFSETQRNKGNFPGRFSGRQFSNSRSEMNVSTLELGDSALYLCASSYDTDSYEQYFGPGTRLTVT.

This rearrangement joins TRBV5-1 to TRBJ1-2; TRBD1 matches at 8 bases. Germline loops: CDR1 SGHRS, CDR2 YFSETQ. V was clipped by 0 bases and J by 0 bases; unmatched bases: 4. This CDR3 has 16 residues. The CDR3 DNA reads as TGCGCCAGCAGCTTGGGGACAGGGTCCGCTAACTATGGCTACACCTTC. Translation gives CASSLGTGSANYGYTF.

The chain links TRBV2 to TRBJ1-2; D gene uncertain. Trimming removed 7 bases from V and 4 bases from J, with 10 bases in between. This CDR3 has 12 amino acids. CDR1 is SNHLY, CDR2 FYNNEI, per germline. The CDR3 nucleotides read TGTGCCAGCAAGACCGACTTCTATGGCTACACCTTC. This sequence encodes CASKTDFYGYTF.

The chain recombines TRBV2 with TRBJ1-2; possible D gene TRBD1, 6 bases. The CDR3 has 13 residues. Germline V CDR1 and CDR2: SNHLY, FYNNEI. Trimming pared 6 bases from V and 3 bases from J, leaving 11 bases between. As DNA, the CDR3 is TGTGCCAGCAGGAAGGGGGGGGACTATGGCTACACCTTC. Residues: CASRKGGDYGYTF.

In nucleotides, the CDR3 is TGTGCCACCACCAAACAGGGCACCGGAGCTGAAGCTTTCTTT. Amino acid sequence: CATTKQGTGAEAFF. The chain employs TRBV15 and TRBJ1-1; tentative D call: TRBD1 (6 bases). The germline CDR1 and CDR2 sequences are LNHNV and YYDKDF (reference sequence). This CDR3 region has 14 residues. V lost 7 bases, J lost 6 bases, and 18 bases lay in between.

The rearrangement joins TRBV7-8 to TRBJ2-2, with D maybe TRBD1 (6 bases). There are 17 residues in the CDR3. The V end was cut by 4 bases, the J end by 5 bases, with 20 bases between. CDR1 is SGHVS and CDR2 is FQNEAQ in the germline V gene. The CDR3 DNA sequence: TGTGCCAGCAGCTCAGGACAGCCCGGGCTGGGGACCGGGGAGCTGTTTTTT. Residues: CASSSGQPGLGTGELFF.

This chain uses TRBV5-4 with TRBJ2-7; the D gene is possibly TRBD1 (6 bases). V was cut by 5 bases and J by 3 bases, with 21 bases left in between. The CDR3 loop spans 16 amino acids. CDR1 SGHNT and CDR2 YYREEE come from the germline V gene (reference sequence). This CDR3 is CASRNSGTRMLYEQYF. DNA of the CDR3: TGTGCCAGCAGGAACTCCGGGACACGGATGCTCTACGAGCAGTACTTC.

CDR3 sequence: CASSFSGVPTGDEQFF. The CDR3 nucleotides read TGTGCCAGCAGTTTCTCGGGGGTCCCGACTGGGGATGAGCAGTTCTTC. The chain recombines TRBV27 with TRBJ2-1; D may be TRBD2 (6 bases). The CDR3 consists of 16 residues. V was pared by 3 bases and J by 8 bases, with 20 bases between. Germline loops: CDR1 MNHEY, CDR2 SMNVEV (reference sequence).

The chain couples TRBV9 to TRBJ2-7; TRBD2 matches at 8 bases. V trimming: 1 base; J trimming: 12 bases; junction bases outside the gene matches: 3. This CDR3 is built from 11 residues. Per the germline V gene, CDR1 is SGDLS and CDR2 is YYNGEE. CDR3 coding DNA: TGTGCCAGCAGCGTACCCGGGACTAGGTACTTC. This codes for CASSVPGTRYF.

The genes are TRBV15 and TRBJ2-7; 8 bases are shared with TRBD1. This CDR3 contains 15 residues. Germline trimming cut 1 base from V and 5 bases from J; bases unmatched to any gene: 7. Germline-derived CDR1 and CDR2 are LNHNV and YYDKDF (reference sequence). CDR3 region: CATSRVDRESDEQYF. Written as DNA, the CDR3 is TGTGCCACCAGCAGAGTGGACAGGGAAAGCGACGAGCAGTACTTC.

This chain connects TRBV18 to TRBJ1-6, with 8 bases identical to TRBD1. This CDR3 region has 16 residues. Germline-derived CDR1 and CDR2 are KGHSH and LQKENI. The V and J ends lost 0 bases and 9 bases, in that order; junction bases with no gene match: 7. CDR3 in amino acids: CASSPPGGTGRSPLHF. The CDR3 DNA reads TGTGCCAGCTCACCACCGGGGGGGACAGGACGTTCACCCCTCCACTTT.

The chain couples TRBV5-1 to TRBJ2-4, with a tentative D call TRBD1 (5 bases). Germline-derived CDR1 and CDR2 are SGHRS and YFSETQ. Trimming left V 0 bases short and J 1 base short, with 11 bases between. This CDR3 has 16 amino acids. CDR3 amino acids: CASSLATVEAKNIQYF. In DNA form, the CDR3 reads TGCGCCAGCAGCTTGGCGACAGTAGAGGCCAAAAACATTCAGTACTTC.

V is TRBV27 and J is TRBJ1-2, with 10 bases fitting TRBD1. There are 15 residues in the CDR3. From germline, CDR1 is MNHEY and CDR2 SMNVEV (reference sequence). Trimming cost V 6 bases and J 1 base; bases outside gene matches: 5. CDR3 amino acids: CASRPGQGFNYGYTF. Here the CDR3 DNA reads TGTGCCAGCAGACCGGGACAGGGGTTTAACTATGGCTACACCTTC.

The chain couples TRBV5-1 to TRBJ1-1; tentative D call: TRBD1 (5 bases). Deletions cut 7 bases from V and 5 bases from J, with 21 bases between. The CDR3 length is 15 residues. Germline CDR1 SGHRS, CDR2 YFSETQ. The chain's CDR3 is CASRRAGTGGTEAFF. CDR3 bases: TGCGCCAGCCGGAGGGCCGGGACCGGGGGGACTGAAGCTTTCTTT.

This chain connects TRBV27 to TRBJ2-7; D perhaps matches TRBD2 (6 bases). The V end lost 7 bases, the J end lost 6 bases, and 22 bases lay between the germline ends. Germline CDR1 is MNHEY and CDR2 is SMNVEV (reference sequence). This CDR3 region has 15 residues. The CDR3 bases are TGTGCCAGCAACCCTTTAGCGGTACGGGTTGGCGAGCAGTACTTC. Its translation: CASNPLAVRVGEQYF.

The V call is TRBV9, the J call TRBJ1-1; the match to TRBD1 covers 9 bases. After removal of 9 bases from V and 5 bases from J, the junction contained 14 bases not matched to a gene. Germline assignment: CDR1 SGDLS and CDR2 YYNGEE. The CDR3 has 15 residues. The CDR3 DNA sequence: TGTGCCACCGGGGACAGGGTAAGGGGGGTAACTGAAGCTTTCTTT. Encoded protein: CATGDRVRGVTEAFF.

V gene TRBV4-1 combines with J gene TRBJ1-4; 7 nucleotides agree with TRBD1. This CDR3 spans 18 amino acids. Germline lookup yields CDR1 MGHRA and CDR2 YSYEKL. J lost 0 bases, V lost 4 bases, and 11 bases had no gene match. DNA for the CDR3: TGCGCCAGCAGCCTCGGACAGGTTGGCAAGGCAACTAATGAAAAACTGTTTTTT. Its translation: CASSLGQVGKATNEKLFF.

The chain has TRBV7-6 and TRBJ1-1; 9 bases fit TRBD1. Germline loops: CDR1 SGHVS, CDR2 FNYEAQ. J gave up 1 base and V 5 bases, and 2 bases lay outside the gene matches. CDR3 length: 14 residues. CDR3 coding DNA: TGTGCCAGCAGCACGACAGGGGGGAACACTGAAGCTTTCTTT. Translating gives CASSTTGGNTEAFF.

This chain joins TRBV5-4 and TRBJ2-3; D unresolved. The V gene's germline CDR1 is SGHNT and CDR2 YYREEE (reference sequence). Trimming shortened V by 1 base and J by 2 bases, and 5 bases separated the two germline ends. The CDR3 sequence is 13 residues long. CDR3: CASSLSPTDTQYF. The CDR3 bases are TGTGCCAGCAGCTTGAGCCCCACAGATACGCAGTATTTT.

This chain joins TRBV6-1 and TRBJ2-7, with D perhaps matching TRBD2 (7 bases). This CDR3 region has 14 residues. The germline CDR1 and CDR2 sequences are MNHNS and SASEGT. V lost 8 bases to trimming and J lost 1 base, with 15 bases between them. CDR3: CASSPGGLSYEQYF. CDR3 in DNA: TGTGCCAGCTCCCCCGGGGGGCTTTCCTACGAGCAGTACTTC.

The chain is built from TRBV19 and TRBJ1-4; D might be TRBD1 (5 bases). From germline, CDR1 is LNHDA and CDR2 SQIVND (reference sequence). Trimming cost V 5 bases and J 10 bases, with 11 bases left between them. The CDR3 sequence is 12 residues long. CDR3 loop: CASSGSQGKLFF. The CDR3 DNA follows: TGTGCCAGTAGTGGCTCTCAGGGAAAACTGTTTTTT.

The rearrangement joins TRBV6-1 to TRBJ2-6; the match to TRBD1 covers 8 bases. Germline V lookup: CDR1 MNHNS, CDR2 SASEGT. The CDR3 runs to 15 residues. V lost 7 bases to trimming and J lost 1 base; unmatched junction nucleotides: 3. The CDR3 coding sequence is TGTGCCAGCAAAACAGGGGGATCTGGGGCCAACGTCCTGACTTTC. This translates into CASKTGGSGANVLTF.

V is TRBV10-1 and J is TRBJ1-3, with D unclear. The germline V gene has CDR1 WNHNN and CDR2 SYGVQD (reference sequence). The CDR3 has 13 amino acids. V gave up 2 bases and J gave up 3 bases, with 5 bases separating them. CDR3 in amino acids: CASSEEVGNTIYF. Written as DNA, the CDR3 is TGCGCCAGCAGTGAGGAGGTTGGAAACACCATATATTTT.

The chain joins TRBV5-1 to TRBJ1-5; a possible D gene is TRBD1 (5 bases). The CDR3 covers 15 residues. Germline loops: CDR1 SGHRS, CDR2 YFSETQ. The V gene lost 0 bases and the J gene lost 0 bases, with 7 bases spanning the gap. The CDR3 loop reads CASSLGGGSNQPQHF. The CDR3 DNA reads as TGCGCCAGCAGCTTGGGCGGGGGTAGCAATCAGCCCCAGCATTTT.

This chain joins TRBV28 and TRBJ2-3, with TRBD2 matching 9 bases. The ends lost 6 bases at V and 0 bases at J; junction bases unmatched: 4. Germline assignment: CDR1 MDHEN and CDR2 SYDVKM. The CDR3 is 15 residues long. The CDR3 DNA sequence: TGTGCCAGCAGAGAGACTAGCGGTAGCACAGATACGCAGTATTTT. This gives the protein CASRETSGSTDTQYF.